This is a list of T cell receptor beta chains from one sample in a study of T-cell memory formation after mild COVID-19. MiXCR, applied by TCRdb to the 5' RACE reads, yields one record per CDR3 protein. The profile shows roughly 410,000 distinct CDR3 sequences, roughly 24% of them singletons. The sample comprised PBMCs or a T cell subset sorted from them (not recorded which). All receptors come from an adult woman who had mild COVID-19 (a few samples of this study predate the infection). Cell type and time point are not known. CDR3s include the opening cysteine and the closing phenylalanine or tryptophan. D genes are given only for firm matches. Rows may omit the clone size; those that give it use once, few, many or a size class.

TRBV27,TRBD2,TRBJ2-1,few,CASSSQGGLAGVNEQFF,TGTGCCAGCAGTTCACAAGGGGGACTAGCGGGAGTGAATGAGCAGTTCTTC
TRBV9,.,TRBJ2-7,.,CASSVEAAPYEQYF,TGTGCCAGCAGCGTAGAAGCGGCTCCCTACGAGCAGTACTTC
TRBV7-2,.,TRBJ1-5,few,CASSPGHIYQPQHF,TGTGCCAGCAGCCCGGGACACATTTATCAGCCCCAGCATTTT
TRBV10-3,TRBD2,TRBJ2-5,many,CAISDGGGFQETQYF,TGTGCCATCAGTGATGGCGGGGGTTTTCAAGAGACCCAGTACTTC
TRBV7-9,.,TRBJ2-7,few,CASSWTVEQYF,TGTGCCAGCAGCTGGACAGTCGAGCAGTACTTC
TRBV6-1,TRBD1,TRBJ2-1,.,CASSSGTGGSIEQFF,TGTGCCAGCAGCTCCGGGACAGGGGGTTCTATTGAGCAGTTCTTC
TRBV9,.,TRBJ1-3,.,CASSAPRQTGNSGNTIYF,TGTGCCAGCAGCGCCCCGCGCCAGACAGGCAACTCTGGAAACACCATATATTTT
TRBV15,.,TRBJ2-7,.,CATSRDSAGYEQYF,TGTGCCACCAGCAGAGATTCGGCAGGTTACGAGCAGTACTTC
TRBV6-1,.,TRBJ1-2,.,CASSEQGYGYGYTF,TGTGCCAGCAGTGAACAGGGTTACGGCTATGGCTACACCTTC
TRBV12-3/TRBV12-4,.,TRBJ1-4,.,CASSLGVATNEKLFF,TGTGCCAGCAGTTTAGGAGTCGCAACTAATGAAAAACTGTTTTTT
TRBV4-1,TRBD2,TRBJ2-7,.,CASSHLAGSFYEQYF,TGCGCCAGCAGCCACTTAGCGGGGTCCTTCTACGAGCAGTACTTC
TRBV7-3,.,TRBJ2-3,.,CASSPWVTSTDTQYF,TGTGCCAGCAGCCCATGGGTGACTAGCACAGATACGCAGTATTTT
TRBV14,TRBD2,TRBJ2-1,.,CASSQDPNAGVLYNEQFF,TGTGCCAGCAGCCAAGATCCCAATGCGGGAGTTTTGTACAATGAGCAGTTCTTC
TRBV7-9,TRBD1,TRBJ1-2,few,CASSHRDRDFDGYTF,TGTGCCAGCAGCCACCGGGACAGGGATTTCGATGGCTACACCTTC
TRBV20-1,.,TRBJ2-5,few,CSARIGVRTQYF,TGCAGTGCTAGAATTGGGGTTCGGACCCAGTACTTC
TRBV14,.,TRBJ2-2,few,CASSRSLGQGNTGELFF,TGTGCCAGCAGCCGCTCTTTAGGGCAGGGGAACACCGGGGAGCTGTTTTTT
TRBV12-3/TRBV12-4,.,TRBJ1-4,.,CASSFEGVNEKLFF,TGTGCCAGCAGTTTTGAGGGGGTTAATGAAAAACTGTTTTTT
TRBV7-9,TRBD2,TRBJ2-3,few,CASSLMAGGLTDTQYF,TGTGCCAGCAGCTTAATGGCGGGGGGACTCACAGATACGCAGTATTTT
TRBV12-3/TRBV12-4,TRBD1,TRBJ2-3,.,CASSSDRVNTQYF,TGTGCCAGCAGTTCCGACAGGGTGAATACGCAGTATTTT
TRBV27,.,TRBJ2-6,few,CASSLWAGAFSGANVLTF,TGTGCCAGCAGTTTATGGGCAGGAGCCTTCTCTGGGGCCAACGTCCTGACTTTC
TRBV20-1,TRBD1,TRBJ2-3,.,CSAARDRGTDTQYF,TGCAGTGCTGCCCGAGACAGGGGAACAGATACGCAGTATTTT
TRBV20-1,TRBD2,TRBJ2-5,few,CSASGPGLAGNPGDQYF,TGCAGTGCTAGCGGCCCAGGACTAGCGGGGAACCCGGGGGACCAGTACTTC
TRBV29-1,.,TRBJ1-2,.,CSVEDWNRHYGYTF,TGCAGCGTTGAAGATTGGAACAGGCACTATGGCTACACCTTC
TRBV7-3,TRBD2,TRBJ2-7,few,CASSPKFGTSNEQYF,TGTGCCAGCAGCCCGAAGTTCGGGACTAGCAACGAGCAGTACTTC
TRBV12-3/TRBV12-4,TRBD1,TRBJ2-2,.,CASSAFLGQGPRGELFF,TGTGCCAGCAGTGCCTTTCTCGGACAGGGTCCAAGGGGGGAGCTGTTTTTT
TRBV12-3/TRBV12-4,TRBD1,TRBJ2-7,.,CASSATGSVYEQYF,TGTGCCAGCAGTGCGACAGGGTCGGTCTACGAGCAGTACTTC
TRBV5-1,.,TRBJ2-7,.,CASSVRHAGYEQYF,TGCGCCAGCAGCGTTCGTCATGCTGGCTACGAGCAGTACTTC